This TCR beta chain is drawn from a study of blood T cell repertoires in COVID-19. Study in general: Acute-phase and convalescent COVID-19 samples originated in the United States, Italy and Spain.

This CDR3 region has 11 residues. CDR1 MGHRA and CDR2 YSYEKL come from the germline V gene. Deletions cut 3 bases from V and 11 bases from J, with 10 bases between. The repertoire was sequenced with immunoSEQ multiplex PCR; TCRdb's copy has only in-frame clones and lacks some. The profile shows 150,000 to 200,000 clones, 65% to 85% of them singletons. Material for sequencing was PBMCs or T cells enriched from blood (not recorded which). This sequence originates from a man aged 35 to 55 who had recovered from COVID-19. The V and J genes are TRBV4-1 and TRBJ1-2; D unresolved. This CDR3 reads CASSQAQVYTF. The CDR3 nucleotides read TGCGCCAGCAGCCAGGCCCAGGTGTACACCTTC.